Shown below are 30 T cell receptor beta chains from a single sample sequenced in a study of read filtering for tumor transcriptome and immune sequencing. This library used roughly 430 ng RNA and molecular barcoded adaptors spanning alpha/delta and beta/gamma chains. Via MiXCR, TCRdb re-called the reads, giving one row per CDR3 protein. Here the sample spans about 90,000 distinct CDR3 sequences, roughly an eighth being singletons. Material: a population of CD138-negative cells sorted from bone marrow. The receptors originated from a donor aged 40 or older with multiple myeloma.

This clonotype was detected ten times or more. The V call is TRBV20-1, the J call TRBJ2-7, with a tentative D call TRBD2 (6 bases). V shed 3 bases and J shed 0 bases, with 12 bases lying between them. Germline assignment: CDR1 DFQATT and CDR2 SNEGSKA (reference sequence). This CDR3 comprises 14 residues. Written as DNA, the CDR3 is TGCAGTGCTAGTAAAGCGGGTTACTCCTACGAGCAGTACTTC. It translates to CSASKAGYSYEQYF.

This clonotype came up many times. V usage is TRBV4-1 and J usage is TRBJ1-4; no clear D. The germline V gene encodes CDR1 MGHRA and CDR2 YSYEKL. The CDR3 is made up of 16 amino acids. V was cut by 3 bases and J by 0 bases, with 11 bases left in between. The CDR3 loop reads CASSQRAGATNEKLFF. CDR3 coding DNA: TGCGCCAGCAGCCAGCGGGCGGGTGCAACTAATGAAAAACTGTTTTTT.

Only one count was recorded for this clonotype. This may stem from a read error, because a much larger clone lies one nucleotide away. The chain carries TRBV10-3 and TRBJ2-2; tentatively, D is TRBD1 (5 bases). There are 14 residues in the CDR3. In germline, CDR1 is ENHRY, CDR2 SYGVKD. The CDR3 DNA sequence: TGTGCCATCAGCGGCAGGGTGGACACCAGGGAGCTGTTTTTT. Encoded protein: CAISGRVDTRELFF.

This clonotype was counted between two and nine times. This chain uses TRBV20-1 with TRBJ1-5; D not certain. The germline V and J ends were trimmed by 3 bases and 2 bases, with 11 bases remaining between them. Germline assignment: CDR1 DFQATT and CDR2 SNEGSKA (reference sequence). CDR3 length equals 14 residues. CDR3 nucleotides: TGCAGTGCTAGCGAGCCAGTTGGCAATCAGCCCCAGCATTTT. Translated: CSASEPVGNQPQHF.

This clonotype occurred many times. CDR3 bases: TGCGCCAGCAGCTTTTACTCTAGCGGGGGCAATGAGCAGTTCTTC. This codes for CASSFYSSGGNEQFF. The rearrangement uses TRBV5-1 and TRBJ2-1, with 10 bases identical to TRBD2. The CDR3 totals 15 residues. CDR1 is SGHRS, CDR2 YFSETQ, per germline. Trimming cost V 2 bases and J 6 bases; bases outside gene matches: 5.

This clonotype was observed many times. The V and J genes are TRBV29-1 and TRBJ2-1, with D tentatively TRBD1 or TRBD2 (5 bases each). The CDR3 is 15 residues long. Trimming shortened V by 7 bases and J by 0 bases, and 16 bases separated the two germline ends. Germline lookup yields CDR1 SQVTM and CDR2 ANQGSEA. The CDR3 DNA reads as TGCAGCGCCTGCCCACCGGGGCCCTCCTACAATGAGCAGTTCTTC. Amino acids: CSACPPGPSYNEQFF.

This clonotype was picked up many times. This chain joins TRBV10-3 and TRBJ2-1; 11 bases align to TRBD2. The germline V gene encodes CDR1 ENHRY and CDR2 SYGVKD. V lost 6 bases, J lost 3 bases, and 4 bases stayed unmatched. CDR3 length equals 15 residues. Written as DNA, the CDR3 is TGTGCCATCAGGGACACTAGCGGGAGCTACAATGAGCAGTTCTTC. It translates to CAIRDTSGSYNEQFF.

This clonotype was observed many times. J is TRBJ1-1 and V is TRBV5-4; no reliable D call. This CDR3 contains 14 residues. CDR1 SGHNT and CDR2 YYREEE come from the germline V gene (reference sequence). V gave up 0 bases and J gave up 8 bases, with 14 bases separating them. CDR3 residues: CASSLGSDSGEAFF. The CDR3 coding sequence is TGTGCCAGCAGCTTGGGGTCGGACTCGGGAGAAGCTTTCTTT.

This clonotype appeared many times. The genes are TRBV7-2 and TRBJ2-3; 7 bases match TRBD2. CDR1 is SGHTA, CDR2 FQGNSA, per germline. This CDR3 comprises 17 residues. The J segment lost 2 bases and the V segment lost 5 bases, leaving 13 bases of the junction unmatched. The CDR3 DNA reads TGTGCCAGCAGCCCGACCGGGGGGAGAGCCCTCACAGATACGCAGTATTTT. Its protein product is CASSPTGGRALTDTQYF.

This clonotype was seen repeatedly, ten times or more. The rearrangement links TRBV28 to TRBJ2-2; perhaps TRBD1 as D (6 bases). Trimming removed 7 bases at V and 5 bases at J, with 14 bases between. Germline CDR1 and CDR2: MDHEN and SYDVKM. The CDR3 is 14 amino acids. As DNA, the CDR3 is TGTGCCAGCAAGGAAGGGGGAACGACCGGGGAGCTGTTTTTT. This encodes CASKEGGTTGELFF. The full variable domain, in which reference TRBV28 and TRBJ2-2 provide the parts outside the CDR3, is DVKVTQSSRYLVKRTGEKVFLECVQDMDHENMFWYRQDPGLGLRLIYFSYDVKMKEKGDIPEGYSVSREKKERFSLILESASTNQTSMYLCASKEGGTTGELFFGEGSRLTVL.

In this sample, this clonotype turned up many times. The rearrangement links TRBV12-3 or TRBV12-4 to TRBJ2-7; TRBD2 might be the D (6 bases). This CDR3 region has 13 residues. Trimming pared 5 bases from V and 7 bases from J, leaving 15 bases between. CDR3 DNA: TGTGCCAGCAGTCTGATGGAGGGTAGGGAGCAGTACTTC. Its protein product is CASSLMEGREQYF.

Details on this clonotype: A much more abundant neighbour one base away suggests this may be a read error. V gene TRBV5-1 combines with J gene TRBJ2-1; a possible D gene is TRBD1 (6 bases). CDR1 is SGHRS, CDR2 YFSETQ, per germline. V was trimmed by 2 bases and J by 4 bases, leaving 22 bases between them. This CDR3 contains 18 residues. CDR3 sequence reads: CASSFVSGDIHPYNEQFF. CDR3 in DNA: TGCGCCAGCAGCTTTGTATCAGGGGACATACACCCATACAATGAGCAGTTCTTC.

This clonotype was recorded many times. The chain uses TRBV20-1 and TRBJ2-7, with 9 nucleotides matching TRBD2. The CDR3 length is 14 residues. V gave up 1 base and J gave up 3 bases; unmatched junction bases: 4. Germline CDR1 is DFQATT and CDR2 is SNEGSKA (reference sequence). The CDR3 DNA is TGCAGTGCTAGAGGTAATAGCGGGGGCTACGAGCAGTACTTC. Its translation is CSARGNSGGYEQYF.

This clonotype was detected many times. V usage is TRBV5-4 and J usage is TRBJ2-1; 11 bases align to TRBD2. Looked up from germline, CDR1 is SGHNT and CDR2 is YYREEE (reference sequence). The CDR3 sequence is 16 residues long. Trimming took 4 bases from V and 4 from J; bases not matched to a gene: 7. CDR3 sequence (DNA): TGTGCCAGCAGCCCTACTAGCGGGAGTGGGTACAATGAGCAGTTCTTC. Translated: CASSPTSGSGYNEQFF.

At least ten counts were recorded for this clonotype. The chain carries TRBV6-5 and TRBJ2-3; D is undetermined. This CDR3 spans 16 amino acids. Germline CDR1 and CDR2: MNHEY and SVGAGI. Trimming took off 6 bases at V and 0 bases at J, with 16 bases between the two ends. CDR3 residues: CASREVPVSSTDTQYF. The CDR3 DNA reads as TGTGCCAGCAGAGAGGTCCCGGTGTCGAGCACAGATACGCAGTATTTT.

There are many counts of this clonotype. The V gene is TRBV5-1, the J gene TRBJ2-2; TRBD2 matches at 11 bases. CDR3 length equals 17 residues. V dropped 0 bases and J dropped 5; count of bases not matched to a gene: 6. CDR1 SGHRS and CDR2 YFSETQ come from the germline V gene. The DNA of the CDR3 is TGCGCCAGCAGCTTGGTTAGACTAGCGGGATGGACCGGGGAGCTGTTTTTT. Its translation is CASSLVRLAGWTGELFF.

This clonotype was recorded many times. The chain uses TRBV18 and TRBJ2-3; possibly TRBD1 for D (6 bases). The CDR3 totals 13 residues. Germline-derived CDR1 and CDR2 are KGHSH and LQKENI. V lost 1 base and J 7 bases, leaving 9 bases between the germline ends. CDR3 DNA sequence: TGTGCCAGCTCACCACTCAGGGGAAATACGCAGTATTTT. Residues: CASSPLRGNTQYF.

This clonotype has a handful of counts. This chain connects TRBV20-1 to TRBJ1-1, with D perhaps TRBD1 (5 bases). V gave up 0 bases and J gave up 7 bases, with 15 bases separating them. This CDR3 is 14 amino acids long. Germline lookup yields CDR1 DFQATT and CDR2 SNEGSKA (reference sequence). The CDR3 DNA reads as TGCAGTGCTAGAGATTTTGGACGGGGGATTGAAGCTTTCTTT. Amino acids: CSARDFGRGIEAFF.

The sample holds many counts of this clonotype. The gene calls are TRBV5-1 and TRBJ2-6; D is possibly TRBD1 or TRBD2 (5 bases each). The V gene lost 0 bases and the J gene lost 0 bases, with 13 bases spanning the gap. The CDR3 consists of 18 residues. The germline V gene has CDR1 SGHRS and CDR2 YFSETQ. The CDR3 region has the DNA TGCGCCAGCAGCTTGGCGGGGACCGCAGGCTCTGGGGCCAACGTCCTGACTTTC. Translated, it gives CASSLAGTAGSGANVLTF.

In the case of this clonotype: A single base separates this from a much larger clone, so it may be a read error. The CDR3 is CASIQDRETAMNTEAFF. In DNA form, the CDR3 reads TGTGCCAGCATCCAAGATAGAGAAACAGCCATGAACACTGAAGCTTTCTTT. The rearrangement joins TRBV4-2 to TRBJ1-1; D remains ambiguous. Germline assignment: CDR1 LGHNA and CDR2 YNFKEQ. This CDR3 has 17 amino acids.

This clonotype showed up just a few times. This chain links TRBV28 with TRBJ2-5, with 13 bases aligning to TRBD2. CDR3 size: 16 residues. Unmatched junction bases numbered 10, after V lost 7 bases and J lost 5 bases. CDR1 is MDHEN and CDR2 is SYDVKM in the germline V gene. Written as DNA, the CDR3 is TGTGCCAGCAAATCTCTCAGACTAGCGGGAGGTGAGACCCAGTACTTC. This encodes CASKSLRLAGGETQYF.

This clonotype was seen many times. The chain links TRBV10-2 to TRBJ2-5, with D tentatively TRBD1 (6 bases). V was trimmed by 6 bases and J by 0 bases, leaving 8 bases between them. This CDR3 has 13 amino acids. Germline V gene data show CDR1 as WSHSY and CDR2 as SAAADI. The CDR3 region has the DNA TGCGCCAGCAGCGACAGGAACCAAGAGACCCAGTACTTC. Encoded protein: CASSDRNQETQYF.

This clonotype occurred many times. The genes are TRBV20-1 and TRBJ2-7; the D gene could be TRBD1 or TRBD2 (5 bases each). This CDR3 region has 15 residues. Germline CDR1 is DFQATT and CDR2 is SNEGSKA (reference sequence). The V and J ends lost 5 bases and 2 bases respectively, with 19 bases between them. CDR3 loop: CSAGKAGTATYEQYF. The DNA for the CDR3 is TGCAGTGCTGGAAAAGCCGGGACGGCCACCTACGAGCAGTACTTC.

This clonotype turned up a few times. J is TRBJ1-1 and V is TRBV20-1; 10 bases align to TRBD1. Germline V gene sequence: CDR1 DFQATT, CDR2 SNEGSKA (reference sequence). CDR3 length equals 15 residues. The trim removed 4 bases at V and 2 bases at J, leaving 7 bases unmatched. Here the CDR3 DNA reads TGCAGTGCTAACGGACAGGGGGGACCCAACACTGAAGCTTTCTTT. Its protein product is CSANGQGGPNTEAFF.

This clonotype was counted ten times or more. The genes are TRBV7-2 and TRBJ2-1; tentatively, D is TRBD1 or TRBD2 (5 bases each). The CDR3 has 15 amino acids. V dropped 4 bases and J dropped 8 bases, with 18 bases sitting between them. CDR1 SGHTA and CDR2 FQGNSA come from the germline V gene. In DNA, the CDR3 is TGTGCCAGCAGCTCCGGGACCCCGAGCGGCGATGAGCAGTTCTTC. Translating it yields CASSSGTPSGDEQFF. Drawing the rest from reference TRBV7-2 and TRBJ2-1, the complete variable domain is GAGVSQSPSNKVTEKGKDVELRCDPISGHTALYWYRQSLGQGLEFLIYFQGNSAPDKSGLPSDRFSAERTGGSVSTLTIQRTQQEDSAVYLCASSSGTPSGDEQFFGPGTRLTVL.

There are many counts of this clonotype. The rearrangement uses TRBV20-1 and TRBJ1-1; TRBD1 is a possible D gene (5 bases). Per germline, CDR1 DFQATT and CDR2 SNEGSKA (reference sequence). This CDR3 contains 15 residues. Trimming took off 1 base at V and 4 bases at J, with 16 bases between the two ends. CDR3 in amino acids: CSARAQLGGGTEAFF. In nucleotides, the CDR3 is TGCAGTGCTAGAGCCCAGTTGGGGGGTGGCACTGAAGCTTTCTTT.

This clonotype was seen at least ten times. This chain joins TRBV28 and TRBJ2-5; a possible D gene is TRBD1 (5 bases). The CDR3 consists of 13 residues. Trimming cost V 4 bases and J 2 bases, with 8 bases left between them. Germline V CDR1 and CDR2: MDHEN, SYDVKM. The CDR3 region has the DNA TGTGCCAGCAGTTGGACACATCAAGAGACCCAGTACTTC. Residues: CASSWTHQETQYF.

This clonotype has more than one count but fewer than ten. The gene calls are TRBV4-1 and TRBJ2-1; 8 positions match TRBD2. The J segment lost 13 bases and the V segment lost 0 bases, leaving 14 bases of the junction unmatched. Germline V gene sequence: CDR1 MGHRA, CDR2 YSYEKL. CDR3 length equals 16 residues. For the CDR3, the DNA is TGCGCCAGCAGCCAAGATACCGGGAGGGCCTCGGATGGACAGTTCTTC. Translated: CASSQDTGRASDGQFF.

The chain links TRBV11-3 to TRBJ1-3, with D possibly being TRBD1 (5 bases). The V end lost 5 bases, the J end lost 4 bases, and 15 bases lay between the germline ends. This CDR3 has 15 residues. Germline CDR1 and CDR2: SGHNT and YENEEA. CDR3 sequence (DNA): TGTGCCAGCAGCGAAAGGGGTTTTGGAGGAAACACCATATATTTT. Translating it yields CASSERGFGGNTIYF.

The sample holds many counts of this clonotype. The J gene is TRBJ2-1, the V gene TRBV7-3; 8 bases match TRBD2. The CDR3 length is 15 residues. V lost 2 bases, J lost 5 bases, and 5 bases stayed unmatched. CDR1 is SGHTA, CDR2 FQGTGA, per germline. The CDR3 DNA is TGTGCCAGCAGCTTACGGGGACTAGATAACAATGAGCAGTTCTTC. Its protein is CASSLRGLDNNEQFF.